This T cell receptor beta chain appears in the sequencing data of a study of CD8 T cell repertoires and HIV-1 epitope variants. J was trimmed by 4 bases and V by 5 bases; bases with no gene match: 11. The CDR3 is 17 residues long. Germline loops: CDR1 SGHAT, CDR2 FQNNGV. The method was immunoSEQ multiplex PCR; TCRdb's version includes in-frame clones alone and lacks a portion of them. The sample includes 5,500 or so clones, around 70% seen only once; the top ten take about 45%. Remarks on this clone: The antigen remains undetermined.

The TCR was taken from a male donor with HIV. The sequenced sample was cultured CD8+ T cells derived from PBMCs. The rearrangement joins TRBV11-2 to TRBJ2-1; 10 nucleotides align to TRBD1. The DNA for the CDR3 is TGTGCCAGCAGCCCAGCCCCCGGGACAGGGGATTACAATGAGCAGTTCTTC. This translates into CASSPAPGTGDYNEQFF.